Below, 19 T cell receptor beta chains from the same sample are listed, as sequenced in a study of blood T cell repertoires in COVID-19. Libraries were prepared by immunoSEQ multiplex PCR; TCRdb keeps only in-frame clonotypes and omits some of them. The repertoire has 88,000 or so clones, roughly 87% of them found once; the top ten carry 3.8%. The specimen was peripheral blood. The receptors were gathered from a man between 60 and 70 years old with acute or convalescent COVID-19.

This clone was detected a few times. The CDR3 here is CASSRQGSAGNTIYF. The CDR3 nucleotides read TGTGCCAGCAGTCGACAGGGGTCCGCTGGAAACACCATATATTTT. This sequence joins TRBV6-5 and TRBJ1-3; 8 bases fit TRBD1. The CDR3 consists of 15 residues. Trimming cost V 5 bases and J 2 bases; bases outside gene matches: 5. Germline V gene data show CDR1 as MNHEY and CDR2 as SVGAGI.

The chain uses TRBV5-6 and TRBJ2-7; the D is unclear. This CDR3 is built from 12 residues. Germline V lookup: CDR1 SGHDT, CDR2 YYEEEE. V lost 1 base and J lost 5, with 7 bases in between. The CDR3 bases are TGTGCCAGCAGCTTGTTGGCAGACGAGCAGTACTTC. This encodes CASSLLADEQYF.

This sequence joins TRBV5-1 and TRBJ2-7, with 11 bases matching TRBD1. The germline CDR1 and CDR2 sequences are SGHRS and YFSETQ. V shed 4 bases, J shed 6 bases, and the junction held 18 bases outside the gene matches. This CDR3 is built from 18 residues. The CDR3 DNA follows: TGCGCCAGCAGCCTGGACAGGGGGCACAGAAGCGGGAGAATCGAGCAGTACTTC. Amino acids: CASSLDRGHRSGRIEQYF.

This clone was picked up one time. This chain links TRBV7-9 with TRBJ2-7; TRBD1 aligns across 9 bases. From germline, CDR1 is SEHNR and CDR2 FQNEAQ (reference sequence). Trimming took 5 bases from V and 4 from J; bases not matched to a gene: 6. The CDR3 has 14 amino acids. CDR3 DNA: TGTGCCAGCAGCCACTGGGGACAGGGATACGAGCAGTACTTC. Its translation is CASSHWGQGYEQYF.

The CDR3 DNA follows: TGTGCCAGCCGGACCCGCGGGGGAGAGACCCAGTACTTC. This gives the protein CASRTRGGETQYF. The rearrangement uses TRBV19 and TRBJ2-5; 7 nucleotides align to TRBD2. Germline CDR1 is LNHDA and CDR2 is SQIVND (reference sequence). Trimming cost V 9 bases and J 4 bases; bases outside gene matches: 8. This CDR3 is 13 amino acids long.

J is TRBJ1-1 and V is TRBV19, with 7 bases fitting TRBD1. The ends lost 6 bases at V and 7 bases at J; junction bases unmatched: 8. The CDR3 has 13 amino acids. From germline, CDR1 is LNHDA and CDR2 SQIVND (reference sequence). CDR3 sequence reads: CASSHGGGIEAFF. The DNA for the CDR3 is TGTGCCAGTAGCCATGGAGGGGGCATTGAAGCTTTCTTT.

J is TRBJ2-7 and V is TRBV11-3; the match to TRBD2 covers 9 bases. Germline assignment: CDR1 SGHNT and CDR2 YENEEA. V shed 0 bases, J shed 7 bases, and the junction held 4 bases outside the gene matches. The CDR3 is made up of 14 amino acids. CDR3 residues: CASSLDASGEEQYF. CDR3 nucleotides: TGTGCCAGCAGCTTAGATGCTAGCGGGGAGGAGCAGTACTTC.

This clone showed up just once. In DNA, the CDR3 is TGCGCCAGCAGCCAAGCCCCCTCCCGGACGGGAAACTATGGCTACACCTTC. It translates to CASSQAPSRTGNYGYTF. The J gene is TRBJ1-2, the V gene TRBV4-1; D call uncertain. Germline CDR1 and CDR2: MGHRA and YSYEKL. Trimming left V 1 base short and J 2 bases short, with 17 bases between. This CDR3 has 17 amino acids.

The V and J genes are TRBV2 and TRBJ1-1; TRBD1 aligns across 8 bases. The V gene end was trimmed by 7 bases and the J gene end by 6 bases; junction bases not matched to a gene: 7. The CDR3 is 13 amino acids. Germline CDR1 is SNHLY and CDR2 is FYNNEI. DNA of the CDR3: TGTGCCAGCAATGACAGGGGCATAGCTGAAGCTTTCTTT. This translates into CASNDRGIAEAFF. Supplemented by reference TRBV2 and TRBJ1-1, the full variable domain reads EPEVTQTPSHQVTQMGQEVILRCVPISNHLYFYWYRQILGQKVEFLVSFYNNEISEKSEIFDDQFSVERPDGSNFTLKIRSTKLEDSAMYFCASNDRGIAEAFFGQGTRLTVV.

V usage is TRBV27 and J usage is TRBJ2-3; 9 nucleotides agree with TRBD1. Germline lookup yields CDR1 MNHEY and CDR2 SMNVEV (reference sequence). The CDR3 extends over 14 amino acids. Trimming took 6 bases from V and 3 from J; bases not matched to a gene: 4. The CDR3 region is CASSDRGGTDTQYF. Written as DNA, the CDR3 is TGTGCCAGCAGCGACAGGGGGGGGACAGATACGCAGTATTTT.

This sequence joins TRBV27 and TRBJ2-1; TRBD2 aligns across 11 bases. The CDR3 length is 15 residues. The V segment lost 5 bases and the J segment 3 bases; nucleotides outside the gene matches: 3. Germline lookup yields CDR1 MNHEY and CDR2 SMNVEV (reference sequence). CDR3 protein: CASSLAGGYYNEQFF. Written as DNA, the CDR3 is TGTGCCAGCAGTCTAGCGGGGGGCTACTACAATGAGCAGTTCTTC.

This clone appeared a few times. Written as DNA, the CDR3 is TGTGCCAGCAGTTTATCCGGAACTAATGAAAAACTGTTTTTT. Amino acid sequence: CASSLSGTNEKLFF. The chain is built from TRBV27 and TRBJ1-4; D is undetermined. The CDR3 contains 14 residues. Per germline, CDR1 MNHEY and CDR2 SMNVEV (reference sequence). V lost 0 bases, J lost 1 base, and 3 bases lay in between. The variable domain in full, with the rest retrieved from reference TRBV27 and TRBJ1-4, is EAQVTQNPRYLITVTGKKLTVTCSQNMNHEYMSWYRQDPGLGLRQIYYSMNVEVTDKGDVPEGYKVSRKEKRNFPLILESPSPNQTSLYFCASSLSGTNEKLFFGSGTQLSVL.

The genes are TRBV10-3 and TRBJ2-3; possibly TRBD1 for D (5 bases). Germline CDR1 is ENHRY and CDR2 is SYGVKD. The CDR3 has 14 residues. The V end was cut by 2 bases, the J end by 2 bases, with 8 bases between. In DNA form, the CDR3 reads TGTGCCATCAGTGAGGGACAAGACACAGATACGCAGTATTTT. Translated, it gives CAISEGQDTDTQYF.

This chain connects TRBV6-2 or TRBV6-3 to TRBJ2-3, with no clear D. V lost 2 bases to trimming and J lost 4 bases, with 10 bases between them. CDR1 is MNHEY, CDR2 SVGEGT, per germline. The CDR3 consists of 14 residues. The CDR3 DNA follows: TGTGCCAGCAGTTACCTGACTTCCTCAGATACGCAGTATTTT. It yields the protein CASSYLTSSDTQYF.

This chain links TRBV10-3 with TRBJ2-3, with TRBD2 matching 7 bases. V shed 0 bases and J 2 bases; nucleotides not matched to a gene: 5. CDR3 length equals 16 residues. In germline, CDR1 is ENHRY, CDR2 SYGVKD. Written as DNA, the CDR3 is TGTGCCATCAGTGAGTCGGCGGGAGTTGCCACAGATACGCAGTATTTT. Its translation: CAISESAGVATDTQYF.

This clone was seen a single time. V gene TRBV2 combines with J gene TRBJ2-1; 8 bases fit TRBD1. CDR3 length: 14 residues. Unmatched junction bases numbered 7, after V lost 5 bases and J lost 7 bases. In germline, CDR1 is SNHLY, CDR2 FYNNEI. CDR3 DNA: TGTGCCAGCAGTATAGGACAGGGTTCTAATGAGCAGTTCTTC. Translating it yields CASSIGQGSNEQFF.

This chain connects TRBV6-1 to TRBJ1-2; no firm D call. The germline V gene encodes CDR1 MNHNS and CDR2 SASEGT. The CDR3 runs to 13 residues. V lost 1 base and J 4 bases, leaving 7 bases between the germline ends. The CDR3 region has the DNA TGTGCCAGCAGTGAAGGGCCGTTCTATGGCTACACCTTC. It is translated as CASSEGPFYGYTF.

The chain joins TRBV4-1 to TRBJ2-1; D may be TRBD2 (5 bases). Trimming left V 2 bases short and J 2 bases short, with 13 bases between. This CDR3 has 16 residues. Per germline, CDR1 MGHRA and CDR2 YSYEKL. CDR3 sequence (DNA): TGCGCCAGCAGCCAACCCGTAGCGTCCACCTACAATGAGCAGTTCTTC. Translating it yields CASSQPVASTYNEQFF.

The gene calls are TRBV11-1 and TRBJ2-5, with 7 bases aligning to TRBD2. Germline CDR1 reads SGHAT; CDR2 reads FQDESV (reference sequence). The ends lost 3 bases at V and 3 bases at J; junction bases unmatched: 4. The CDR3 is 14 amino acids. The CDR3 here is CASSFGGTEETQYF. The CDR3 DNA reads as TGTGCCAGCAGCTTCGGGGGGACCGAAGAGACCCAGTACTTC.